This is a list of T cell receptor beta chains from one sample in a study of blood T cell repertoires in COVID-19. TCRdb's copy holds only in-frame clones and misses some; the assay was immunoSEQ multiplex PCR. The data contain fewer than 95,000 clones, roughly 70% of them singletons. Sequencing was carried out using peripheral blood. These receptors originate from a woman older than 75 with acute or convalescent COVID-19. The CDR3 runs from the conserved cysteine through the conserved F or W. D genes are given only for firm matches.

v_gene | d_gene | CDR3aa
TRBV4-3 | - | CASSQTTQETQYF
TRBV7-8 | TRBD2 | CASSLVGTSGVDTQYF
TRBV7-2 | - | CASSPGGLARELFF
TRBV28 | TRBD2 | CARLFGGRRVQYF
TRBV7-9 | - | CASSPRGGFDEQYF
TRBV6-2/TRBV6-3 | TRBD1 | CASTPIDRDYGYTF
TRBV2 | TRBD2 | CASSGAGGPLSEQYF
TRBV5-4 | - | CASSLARDTEAFF
TRBV2 | TRBD1 | CASSEIGQGWTDTQYF
TRBV5-1 | - | CASSLGGPEAFF
TRBV11-2 | TRBD2 | CASSLELAGGRTGELFF
TRBV7-6 | TRBD1 | CASSPEETGGPGYTF
TRBV27 | - | CASTSGGASNSPLHF
TRBV4-2 | - | CASSQELTVGSGELFF
TRBV28 | TRBD1 | CASSFPGQGRSQIMNTEAFF
TRBV4-3 | TRBD2 | CASSQDRPGGGTDTQYF
TRBV7-2 | - | CASSLSRTALGYTF
TRBV6-1 | - | CASSFTGGDTGELFF
TRBV7-2 | TRBD1 | CASSPTTGAPLHF
TRBV30 | - | CAWRRGGNTEAFF
TRBV7-2 | TRBD1 | CASSSGQHMNTEAFF